The T cell receptor beta chain under discussion was sequenced for a study of blood T cell repertoires in COVID-19. Generated by immunoSEQ multiplex PCR, the TCRdb table keeps only in-frame clones and is missing some. Of 80,000 or so clones in the sample, less than 90% were seen once. V was trimmed by 7 bases and J by 7 bases, leaving 14 bases between them. The CDR3 is 13 residues long. This clone was seen a single time. Sequencing was done on a sample of peripheral blood. The clonotype was recovered from a human donor in a cohort sampled during active COVID-19. This sequence joins TRBV12-3 or TRBV12-4 and TRBJ1-5, with D hard to call. CDR3 sequence reads: CASTPQAGQPQHF. The CDR3 DNA sequence: TGTGCCAGCACGCCGCAGGCGGGCCAGCCCCAGCATTTT.